These 13 T cell receptor beta chains were all obtained from the same sample, sequenced in a study of graft-versus-host responses after intestinal transplantation. Measured with immunoSEQ multiplex PCR; TCRdb has only the in-frame clones, and not every one. The sample carries 150,000 or so clones, approximately 91% recorded once. Their antigen targets remain unknown. The sample here was unstimulated CD4+ T cells sorted from spleen or lymph node cells, taken before intestinal transplant. The receptors shown here come from a human donor who received an intestinal transplant.

This clone was seen once. V is TRBV5-1 and J is TRBJ2-3; 11 bases align to TRBD2. Germline CDR1 is SGHRS and CDR2 is YFSETQ. The CDR3 contains 16 residues. J lost 2 bases, V lost 4 bases, and 6 bases had no gene match. CDR3 nucleotide sequence: TGCGCCAGCAGCCCACCGGGACTAGCGGTCACAGATACGCAGTATTTT. Its protein product is CASSPPGLAVTDTQYF.

The chain has TRBV6-5 and TRBJ2-7, with 13 bases identical to TRBD2. Losses at the gene ends were 2 bases for V and 11 bases for J; bases not matched to a gene: 3. This CDR3 is built from 13 residues. Germline V gene data show CDR1 as MNHEY and CDR2 as SVGAGI. CDR3 in DNA: TGTGCCAGCAGTTACCCCGGACTAGCGGGAGAGTACTTC. This encodes CASSYPGLAGEYF.

CDR3 loop: CASRLPARQETQYF. The CDR3 DNA sequence: TGTGCCAGCCGCCTCCCGGCAAGACAAGAGACCCAGTACTTC. The chain couples TRBV28 to TRBJ2-5, with unresolved D. The CDR3 is 14 amino acids. In germline, CDR1 is MDHEN, CDR2 SYDVKM. Between the trimmed V and J ends, which lost 8 bases and 2 bases, there was a span of 15 bases. Together with reference TRBV28 and TRBJ2-5, the CDR3 gives the full variable domain: DVKVTQSSRYLVKRTGEKVFLECVQDMDHENMFWYRQDPGLGLRLIYFSYDVKMKEKGDIPEGYSVSREKKERFSLILESASTNQTSMYLCASRLPARQETQYFGPGTRLLVL.

The chain is built from TRBV19 and TRBJ1-3; 11 bases line up with TRBD1. Germline lookup yields CDR1 LNHDA and CDR2 SQIVND (reference sequence). The CDR3 runs 18 residues. V trimming: 9 bases; J trimming: 0 bases; junction bases outside the gene matches: 13. This CDR3 reads CASLRRGTGGYSGNTIYF. For the CDR3, the DNA is TGTGCCAGCCTCCGAAGGGGGACAGGGGGATACTCTGGAAACACCATATATTTT.

The chain links TRBV7-2 to TRBJ2-5; D is ambiguous. Trimming stripped 2 bases from V and 2 bases from J, with 9 bases between. The CDR3 contains 14 residues. The germline V gene has CDR1 SGHTA and CDR2 FQGNSA. This chain's CDR3 is CASSLIPRQETQYF. Here the CDR3 DNA reads TGTGCCAGCAGCTTAATCCCTCGGCAAGAGACCCAGTACTTC.

The chain has TRBV27 and TRBJ1-2, with 8 positions matching TRBD1. The germline V gene has CDR1 MNHEY and CDR2 SMNVEV (reference sequence). The CDR3 totals 14 residues. J was trimmed by 4 bases and V by 6 bases; bases with no gene match: 7. The CDR3 coding sequence is TGTGCCAGCAGGCAGACAGGGGCCCGCTATGGCTACACCTTC. Protein sequence: CASRQTGARYGYTF.

The V and J genes are TRBV28 and TRBJ1-1; 8 nucleotides align to TRBD1. The V gene's germline CDR1 is MDHEN and CDR2 SYDVKM. The CDR3 spans 16 residues. Unmatched junction bases numbered 9, after V lost 4 bases and J lost 2 bases. The CDR3, as DNA: TGTGCCAGCAGTTACTCACAGGGGGGTGGAAACACTGAAGCTTTCTTT. Protein sequence: CASSYSQGGGNTEAFF.

The chain uses TRBV6-1 and TRBJ1-1; D remains ambiguous. CDR3 size: 11 residues. Germline V lookup: CDR1 MNHNS, CDR2 SASEGT. V shed 3 bases and J shed 7 bases, with 6 bases lying between them. CDR3 in amino acids: CASSDGGEAFF. Here the CDR3 DNA reads TGTGCCAGCAGTGACGGTGGTGAAGCTTTCTTT.

The chain combines TRBV7-9 with TRBJ1-1, with no clear D. The V end lost 4 bases, the J end lost 1 base, and 10 bases lay between the germline ends. CDR3 length: 14 residues. Germline V CDR1 and CDR2: SEHNR, FQNEAQ (reference sequence). This chain's CDR3 is CASSSPPANTEAFF. CDR3 in DNA: TGTGCCAGCAGCTCCCCGCCGGCGAACACTGAAGCTTTCTTT.

This chain links TRBV5-4 with TRBJ1-1; TRBD1 matches 9 bases. Trimming cost V 4 bases and J 5 bases; bases outside gene matches: 6. CDR1 and CDR2 (germline): SGHNT, YYREEE (reference sequence). The CDR3 runs to 14 residues. CDR3 DNA sequence: TGTGCCAGCAGCACTAGGGACAGGGAGACTGAAGCTTTCTTT. It is translated as CASSTRDRETEAFF.

V gene TRBV6-1 combines with J gene TRBJ1-5; a possible D gene is TRBD1 (6 bases). Trimming removed 6 bases from V and 3 bases from J, with 12 bases in between. Germline CDR1 and CDR2: MNHNS and SASEGT. The CDR3 extends over 14 amino acids. CDR3 loop: CASSPGQYNQPQHF. DNA of the CDR3: TGTGCCAGCAGCCCTGGACAGTACAATCAGCCCCAGCATTTT.

CDR3 nucleotides: TGTGCCAGCAGCTTAGTACGGTCGTTCTCCTACAATGAGCAGTTCTTC. Its protein product is CASSLVRSFSYNEQFF. This chain joins TRBV11-2 and TRBJ2-1; D remains unclear. The V gene's germline CDR1 is SGHAT and CDR2 FQNNGV. The CDR3 has 16 amino acids. Trimming took off 1 base at V and 0 bases at J, with 10 bases between the two ends.

The chain links TRBV19 to TRBJ2-1, with a weak D call TRBD1 (6 bases). Germline V gene lookup returns CDR1 LNHDA and CDR2 SQIVND (reference sequence). There are 13 residues in the CDR3. The ends were cut back, 6 bases at V and 9 bases at J, with 15 bases in the middle. The DNA of the CDR3 is TGTGCCAGTAGCATGGGGGCAAGGGGTGAGCAGTTCTTC. Its translation is CASSMGARGEQFF.